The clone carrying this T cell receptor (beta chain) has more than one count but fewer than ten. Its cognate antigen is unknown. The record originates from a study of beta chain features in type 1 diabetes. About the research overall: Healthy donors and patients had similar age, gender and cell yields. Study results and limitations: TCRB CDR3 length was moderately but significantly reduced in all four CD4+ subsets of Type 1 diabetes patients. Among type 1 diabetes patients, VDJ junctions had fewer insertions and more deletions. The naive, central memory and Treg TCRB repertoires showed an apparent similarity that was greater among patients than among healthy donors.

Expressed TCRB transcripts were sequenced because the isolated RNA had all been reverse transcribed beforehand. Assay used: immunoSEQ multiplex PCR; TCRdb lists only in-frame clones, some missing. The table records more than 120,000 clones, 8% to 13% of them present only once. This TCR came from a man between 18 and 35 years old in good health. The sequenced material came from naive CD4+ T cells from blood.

The CDR3 DNA sequence: TGCGCCAGCAGCCAAGTCTCCCTAATGGAGCTGTTTTTT. Translation: CASSQVSLMELFF. The chain links TRBV4-1 to TRBJ2-2, with unresolved D. The V end lost 1 base, the J end lost 10 bases, and 10 bases lay between the germline ends. Per germline, CDR1 MGHRA and CDR2 YSYEKL. CDR3 size: 13 residues.